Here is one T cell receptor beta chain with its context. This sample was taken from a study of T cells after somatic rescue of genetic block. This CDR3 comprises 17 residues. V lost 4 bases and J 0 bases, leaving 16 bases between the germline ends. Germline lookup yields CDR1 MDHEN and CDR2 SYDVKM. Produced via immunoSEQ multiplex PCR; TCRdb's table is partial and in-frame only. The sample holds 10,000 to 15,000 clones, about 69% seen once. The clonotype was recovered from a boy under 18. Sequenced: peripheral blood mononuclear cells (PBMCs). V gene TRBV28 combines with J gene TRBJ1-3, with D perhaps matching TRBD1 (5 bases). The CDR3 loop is CASSYPQGLISGNTIYF. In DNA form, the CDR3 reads TGTGCCAGCAGTTATCCCCAGGGACTGATCTCTGGAAACACCATATATTTT.